Below, 27 T cell receptor beta chains from the same sample are listed, as sequenced in a study of blood T cell repertoires in COVID-19. Some clones are missing from TCRdb's copy, which holds only in-frame ones; the method was immunoSEQ multiplex PCR. The repertoire holds about 270,000 clones, with around 90% as singletons. The material sequenced was peripheral blood. The receptors here all came from a man in his fifties with acute or convalescent COVID-19.

The rearrangement uses TRBV2 and TRBJ1-2; D remains unclear. Per germline, CDR1 SNHLY and CDR2 FYNNEI. V lost 5 bases and J 4 bases, leaving 17 bases between the germline ends. The CDR3 consists of 15 residues. The CDR3 region is CASSPGYGGGYGYTF. CDR3 bases: TGTGCCAGCAGTCCCGGTTACGGCGGAGGCTATGGCTACACCTTC.

The chain couples TRBV18 to TRBJ1-3; tentatively, D is TRBD1 (6 bases). Germline lookup yields CDR1 KGHSH and CDR2 LQKENI. The CDR3 runs 14 residues. V was trimmed by 6 bases and J by 1 base, leaving 10 bases between them. The DNA of the CDR3 is TGTGCCAGCTCTACCAGGGGATCTGGAAACACCATATATTTT. Amino acid sequence: CASSTRGSGNTIYF.

Turning to this clone: A much larger clone lies one base from this, so it may be a read error. As DNA, the CDR3 is TGTGCCAGCAGTTTGGGAGAGTATAATTCACCCCTCCACTTT. This encodes CASSLGEYNSPLHF. The chain carries TRBV2 and TRBJ1-6; D gene uncertain. V gave up 5 bases and J gave up 4 bases, with 9 bases separating them. Germline CDR1 and CDR2: SNHLY and FYNNEI. CDR3 length: 14 amino acids.

The chain is built from TRBV4-1 and TRBJ1-1, with D possibly being TRBD1 (5 bases). V was clipped by 0 bases and J by 4 bases, with 15 bases between them. This CDR3 has 16 residues. From germline, CDR1 is MGHRA and CDR2 YSYEKL. CDR3 in amino acids: CASSQDLVGVTTEAFF. CDR3 DNA: TGCGCCAGCAGCCAAGATCTGGTAGGGGTTACCACTGAAGCTTTCTTT.

V and J are TRBV4-1 and TRBJ1-2; no definite D call. V lost 5 bases and J 6 bases, leaving 19 bases between the germline ends. CDR1 is MGHRA, CDR2 YSYEKL, per germline. The CDR3 is made up of 15 amino acids. CDR3 nucleotide sequence: TGCGCCAGCAGCAAAGCGACCGGGGAATGGGATGGCTACACCTTC. Translated, it gives CASSKATGEWDGYTF.

The V gene is TRBV2, the J gene TRBJ2-5; a weak D match, TRBD1 (6 bases). There are 16 residues in the CDR3. Trimming left V 1 base short and J 7 bases short, with 19 bases between. Germline-derived CDR1 and CDR2 are SNHLY and FYNNEI. CDR3: CASSEGGQLIPVTQYF. The DNA for the CDR3 is TGTGCCAGCAGTGAAGGAGGACAGCTCATCCCAGTGACCCAGTACTTC.

The rearrangement uses TRBV27 and TRBJ1-1, with D maybe TRBD1 (6 bases). The V and J ends lost 4 bases and 5 bases respectively, with 20 bases between them. The CDR3 is 16 amino acids. The V gene's germline CDR1 is MNHEY and CDR2 SMNVEV (reference sequence). The CDR3 coding sequence is TGTGCCAGCAGTTCCGCATTTCGGGTCCAGGGGACTGAAGCTTTCTTT. This codes for CASSSAFRVQGTEAFF.

The chain employs TRBV7-3 and TRBJ2-5; 9 bases line up with TRBD2. Unmatched junction bases numbered 9, after V lost 5 bases and J lost 5 bases. Germline CDR1 is SGHTA and CDR2 is FQGTGA. This CDR3 contains 15 residues. The CDR3 DNA follows: TGTGCCAGCAGCCCCGGGACTAGCTTAGGGGAGACCCAGTACTTC. This translates into CASSPGTSLGETQYF.

The chain combines TRBV6-1 with TRBJ1-5, with D maybe TRBD1 (6 bases). The germline V gene encodes CDR1 MNHNS and CDR2 SASEGT. Trimming pared 2 bases from V and 1 base from J, leaving 15 bases between. The CDR3 has 17 residues. CDR3 coding DNA: TGTGCCAGCAGTGAAACAGGGTTATTGAGAAGCAATCAGCCCCAGCATTTT. The encoded protein is CASSETGLLRSNQPQHF.

V is TRBV2 and J is TRBJ2-1, with 12 bases lining up with TRBD1. Germline V gene lookup returns CDR1 SNHLY and CDR2 FYNNEI. The J segment lost 8 bases and the V segment lost 6 bases, leaving 2 bases of the junction unmatched. CDR3 length equals 13 residues. The CDR3 region has the DNA TGTGCCAGCAGGGGGACAGGGGGCGATGAGCAGTTCTTC. Amino acids: CASRGTGGDEQFF.

This chain links TRBV11-2 with TRBJ2-2, with D perhaps matching TRBD1 (7 bases). With 5 bases removed from V and 1 base from J, the gap between germline ends came to 11 bases. The length of the CDR3 is 15 residues. Germline V lookup: CDR1 SGHAT, CDR2 FQNNGV. In DNA, the CDR3 is TGTGCCAGCAGCGCGGGACAGAGGAACACCGGGGAGCTGTTTTTT. This sequence encodes CASSAGQRNTGELFF.

This clone appeared many times. The chain is built from TRBV19 and TRBJ2-1; TRBD1 agrees at 11 bases. CDR1 is LNHDA and CDR2 is SQIVND in the germline V gene (reference sequence). J lost 3 bases, V lost 5 bases, and 0 bases had no gene match. The CDR3 spans 14 residues. CDR3 nucleotides: TGTGCCAGTAGTGGGACAGGGGGCTACAATGAGCAGTTCTTC. It is translated as CASSGTGGYNEQFF.

V gene TRBV11-2 combines with J gene TRBJ1-5; D not certain. The germline gives CDR1 SGHAT, CDR2 FQNNGV. V lost 4 bases to trimming and J lost 10 bases, with 14 bases between them. The CDR3 spans 13 residues. This CDR3 is CASSSEGSTPQHF. The CDR3 region has the DNA TGTGCCAGCAGCTCGGAGGGATCCACTCCCCAGCATTTT.

This chain's CDR3 is CASRRGRNTGELFF. As DNA, the CDR3 is TGTGCCAGCCGGAGGGGCAGGAACACCGGGGAGCTGTTTTTT. V and J are TRBV27 and TRBJ2-2; TRBD2 might be the D (6 bases). Trimming took 8 bases from V and 1 from J, leaving 11 bases between them. CDR3 length equals 14 residues. Germline CDR1 reads MNHEY; CDR2 reads SMNVEV (reference sequence).

The genes are TRBV7-9 and TRBJ1-3; 7 bases line up with TRBD1. V lost 3 bases and J lost 4; bases outside the gene matches: 6. This CDR3 has 15 amino acids. Looked up from germline, CDR1 is SEHNR and CDR2 is FQNEAQ (reference sequence). DNA for the CDR3: TGTGCCAGCAGCTTGGCGAGGGGGCACGGAAACACCATATATTTT. Its translation: CASSLARGHGNTIYF.

The chain has TRBV5-1 and TRBJ2-7; the match to TRBD1 covers 9 bases. Germline V CDR1 and CDR2: SGHRS, YFSETQ. This CDR3 is built from 14 residues. The V and J ends lost 4 bases and 5 bases, in that order; junction bases with no gene match: 7. This CDR3 is CASSSRQGGDEQYF. CDR3 in DNA: TGCGCCAGCAGCAGTCGACAGGGGGGTGACGAGCAGTACTTC.

The rearrangement links TRBV7-9 to TRBJ2-1; no clear D. V was clipped by 6 bases and J by 0 bases, with 12 bases between them. This CDR3 spans 15 amino acids. Germline V gene data show CDR1 as SEHNR and CDR2 as FQNEAQ (reference sequence). Here the CDR3 reads CASSSILSSYNEQFF. The DNA of the CDR3 is TGTGCCAGCAGTTCTATCCTAAGCTCCTACAATGAGCAGTTCTTC.

V is TRBV27 and J is TRBJ1-3; D gene unclear. This CDR3 has 13 amino acids. V dropped 3 bases and J dropped 4 bases, with 7 bases sitting between them. Per the germline V gene, CDR1 is MNHEY and CDR2 is SMNVEV (reference sequence). CDR3 in DNA: TGTGCCAGCAGTTTCACCGAGGGAAACACCATATATTTT. Translating gives CASSFTEGNTIYF.

This chain connects TRBV5-6 to TRBJ1-2; weak D call: TRBD1 (6 bases). Per germline, CDR1 SGHDT and CDR2 YYEEEE. The CDR3 is 14 residues long. Trimming took 2 bases from V and 4 from J, leaving 12 bases between them. The CDR3 DNA reads TGTGCCAGCAGCTTAGGAGCCAGGGGCTATGGCTACACCTTC. It translates to CASSLGARGYGYTF.

V is TRBV20-1 and J is TRBJ2-3; D gene ambiguous. Germline V gene data show CDR1 as DFQATT and CDR2 as SNEGSKA (reference sequence). V lost 3 bases and J lost 2, with 6 bases in between. The CDR3 is 12 residues long. The CDR3 sequence: CSASPSTDTQYF. DNA of the CDR3: TGCAGTGCTAGTCCGTCCACAGATACGCAGTATTTT.

V is TRBV11-2 and J is TRBJ1-4, with D hard to call. This CDR3 comprises 16 residues. Trimming stripped 0 bases from V and 8 bases from J, with 16 bases between. Germline V CDR1 and CDR2: SGHAT, FQNNGV. CDR3 region: CASSLEGFSGREKLFF. The DNA of the CDR3 is TGTGCCAGCAGCTTAGAGGGTTTTTCGGGGAGGGAAAAACTGTTTTTT. The full variable domain, with the rest looked up from reference TRBV11-2 and TRBJ1-4, is EAGVAQSPRYKIIEKRQSVAFWCNPISGHATLYWYQQILGQGPKLLIQFQNNGVVDDSQLPKDRFSAERLKGVDSTLKIQPAKLEDSAVYLCASSLEGFSGREKLFFGSGTQLSVL.

This clone was counted at least ten times. The chain carries TRBV5-6 and TRBJ1-6, with D tentatively TRBD1 (5 bases). CDR1 and CDR2 from the germline V gene are SGHDT and YYEEEE. With 5 bases removed from V and 7 bases from J, the gap between germline ends came to 16 bases. This CDR3 is built from 15 residues. The CDR3 sequence: CASSPRPGGNSPLHF. Written as DNA, the CDR3 is TGTGCCAGCAGTCCACGCCCGGGGGGGAATTCACCCCTCCACTTT.

CDR3: CAGGLAGVNNEQFF. The DNA of the CDR3 is TGTGCCGGGGGACTAGCGGGGGTTAACAATGAGCAGTTCTTC. This sequence joins TRBV30 and TRBJ2-1, with 14 bases lining up with TRBD2. In germline, CDR1 is GTSNPN, CDR2 SVGIG (reference sequence). CDR3 length: 14 amino acids. J gave up 5 bases and V 8 bases, and 5 bases lay outside the gene matches. Together with reference TRBV30 and TRBJ2-1, the CDR3 gives the full variable domain: SQTIHQWPATLVQPVGSPLSLECTVEGTSNPNLYWYRQAAGRGLQLLFYSVGIGQISSEVPQNLSASRPQDRQFILSSKKLLLSDSGFYLCAGGLAGVNNEQFFGPGTRLTVL.

This clone showed up just a few times. This chain joins TRBV27 and TRBJ1-2; weak D call: TRBD1 (5 bases). CDR1 and CDR2 (germline): MNHEY, SMNVEV (reference sequence). CDR3 length: 12 amino acids. V lost 4 bases and J lost 5, with 8 bases in between. In DNA, the CDR3 is TGTGCCAGCAGTTCCGGGGGGTATGGCTACACCTTC. It encodes CASSSGGYGYTF.

The chain links TRBV7-6 to TRBJ2-1, with 11 positions matching TRBD2. Germline trimming cut 5 bases from V and 7 bases from J; bases unmatched to any gene: 7. The CDR3 extends over 15 amino acids. Germline CDR1 and CDR2: SGHVS and FNYEAQ. The CDR3 region has the DNA TGTGCCAGCAGCATACTGACTAGCGGGGTTAATGAGCAGTTCTTC. Protein: CASSILTSGVNEQFF.

The V and J genes are TRBV19 and TRBJ1-5, with D maybe TRBD1 (5 bases). Per germline, CDR1 LNHDA and CDR2 SQIVND (reference sequence). The length of the CDR3 is 15 residues. The V end lost 4 bases, the J end lost 3 bases, and 13 bases lay between the germline ends. The CDR3 bases are TGTGCCAGTAGTAGGGGACTCCTTGACAATCAGCCCCAGCATTTT. Translated: CASSRGLLDNQPQHF.

The chain uses TRBV3-1 (or the pseudogene TRBV3-2) and TRBJ2-5; 13 bases line up with TRBD2. The CDR3 is 15 amino acids. Looked up from germline, CDR1 is LGHDT and CDR2 is YNNKEL (reference sequence). The trim removed 4 bases at V and 5 bases at J, leaving 4 bases unmatched. For the CDR3, the DNA is TGTGCCAGCAGCCGAACTAGCGGGGGGGGTGAGACCCAGTACTTC. Its protein product is CASSRTSGGGETQYF.